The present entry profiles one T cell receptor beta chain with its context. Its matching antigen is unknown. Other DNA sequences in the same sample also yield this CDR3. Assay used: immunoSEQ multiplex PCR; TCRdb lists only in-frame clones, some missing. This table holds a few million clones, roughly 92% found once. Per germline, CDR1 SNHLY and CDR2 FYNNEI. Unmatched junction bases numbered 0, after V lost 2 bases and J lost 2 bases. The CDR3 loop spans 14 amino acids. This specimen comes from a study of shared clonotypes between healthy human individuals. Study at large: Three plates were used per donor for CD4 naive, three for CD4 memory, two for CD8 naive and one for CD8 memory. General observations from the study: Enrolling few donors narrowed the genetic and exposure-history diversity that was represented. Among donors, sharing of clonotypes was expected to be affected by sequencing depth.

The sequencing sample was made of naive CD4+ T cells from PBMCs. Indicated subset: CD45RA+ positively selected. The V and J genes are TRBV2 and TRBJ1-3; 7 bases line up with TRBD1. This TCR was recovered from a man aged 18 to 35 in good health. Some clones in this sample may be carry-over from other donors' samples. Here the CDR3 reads CASSEQGAGNTIYF. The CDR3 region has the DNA TGTGCCAGCAGTGAACAGGGGGCTGGAAACACCATATATTTT. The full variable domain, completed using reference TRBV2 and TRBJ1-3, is EPEVTQTPSHQVTQMGQEVILRCVPISNHLYFYWYRQILGQKVEFLVSFYNNEISEKSEIFDDQFSVERPDGSNFTLKIRSTKLEDSAMYFCASSEQGAGNTIYFGEGSWLTVV.